This TCR beta chain originates from a study of blood T cell repertoires in COVID-19. Whole-study context: The origin of the acute and convalescent COVID-19 samples was the United States, Italy and Spain. From T cells, B-cell-depleted T cells, or PBMCs came the material, which was cDNA or gDNA.

In the authors' workflow: Estimation of nucleated cell counts relied on the amplification of reference gene primers. Sequenced by immunoSEQ multiplex PCR; TCRdb stores in-frame clones only, minus some. Clone size and the V and J calls come from that table; the DNA yielded D and trimming. The sample lists roughly 250,000 clones, approximately 79% occurring once. The CDR3 contains 17 residues. The V end was cut by 3 bases, the J end by 5 bases, with 22 bases between. Germline-derived CDR1 and CDR2 are KGHSH and LQKENI. The sequenced sample consisted of peripheral blood. The origin of this receptor is a woman older than 75 with active or convalescent COVID-19. The chain links TRBV18 to TRBJ1-1; weak D call: TRBD1 (6 bases). The CDR3 DNA follows: TGTGCCAGCTCACCTCGGTCGATGGCTTCACAGGGAACTGAAGCTTTCTTT. Translation: CASSPRSMASQGTEAFF. Complete variable domain (other parts from reference TRBV18 and TRBJ1-1): NAGVMQNPRHLVRRRGQEARLRCSPMKGHSHVYWYRQLPEEGLKFMVYLQKENIIDESGMPKERFSAEFPKEGPSILRIQQVVRGDSAAYFCASSPRSMASQGTEAFFGQGTRLTVV.